A selection of T cell receptor beta chains follows, all from one sample in a study of blood T cell repertoires in COVID-19. The data were produced by immunoSEQ multiplex PCR, yet TCRdb's version contains in-frame clones alone and is incomplete. The table has about 170,000 clones, 84% seen once. The sample consisted of peripheral blood. These receptors all stem from a woman of 80 years or more with COVID-19, enrolled during active disease. The CDR3 runs from the conserved cysteine through the conserved F or W. A D gene is named only where the DNA matches it firmly. The size field is filled for only some rows; it gives once, few, many or a size class.

D | size | J | V | CDR3 | DNA
TRBD1 | NA | TRBJ2-2 | TRBV2 | CASSWDRGSGELFF | TGTGCCAGCAGTTGGGACAGGGGCTCCGGGGAGCTGTTTTTT
TRBD2 | NA | TRBJ2-5 | TRBV30 | CAWNRAGAATQYF | TGTGCCTGGAATCGGGCGGGAGCAGCGACCCAGTACTTC
TRBD1 | NA | TRBJ1-5 | TRBV5-6 | CASSHRDVDRGNQPQHF | TGTGCCAGCAGCCATCGAGACGTGGACAGGGGAAATCAGCCCCAGCATTTT
NA | NA | TRBJ2-7 | TRBV27 | CASSPGTTHSYEQYF | TGTGCCAGCAGTCCGGGGACAACTCATTCCTACGAGCAGTACTTC
TRBD1 | NA | TRBJ2-2 | TRBV4-1 | CASSERTGGRTGELFF | TGCGCCAGCAGCGAAAGGACAGGGGGGCGGACCGGGGAGCTGTTTTTT
TRBD2 | NA | TRBJ2-1 | TRBV6-2/TRBV6-3 | CASSYSGGTGNEQFF | TGTGCCAGCAGTTACTCGGGGGGGACGGGCAATGAGCAGTTCTTC
NA | NA | TRBJ1-4 | TRBV28 | CASSPFSGSGNEKLFF | TGTGCCAGCAGTCCTTTCTCCGGGAGCGGGAATGAAAAACTGTTTTTT
NA | NA | TRBJ2-1 | TRBV5-1 | CASSLAPTGGSYNEQFF | TGCGCCAGCAGCTTGGCTCCGACCGGAGGGTCCTACAATGAGCAGTTCTTC
TRBD1 | NA | TRBJ2-3 | TRBV7-9 | CASSRDRGRTDTQYF | TGTGCCAGCAGCCGGGACAGGGGGAGAACAGATACGCAGTATTTT
NA | NA | TRBJ2-7 | TRBV7-8 | CASSGGWGPGYEQYF | TGTGCCAGCAGCGGAGGTTGGGGGCCTGGCTACGAGCAGTACTTC
NA | NA | TRBJ1-2 | TRBV18 | CASSRSTGVYGYTF | TGTGCCAGCTCTCGTTCGACGGGGGTCTATGGCTACACCTTC
NA | NA | TRBJ2-5 | TRBV2 | CASREVWSEETQYF | TGTGCCAGCAGGGAGGTGTGGTCCGAAGAGACCCAGTACTTC
TRBD2 | NA | TRBJ2-1 | TRBV6-5 | CASMNGRDYNEQFF | TGTGCCAGCATGAACGGGAGGGACTACAATGAGCAGTTCTTC
TRBD1 | NA | TRBJ1-2 | TRBV29-1 | CSAAGQGRSGYTF | TGCAGCGCAGCCGGACAGGGGAGGTCTGGCTACACCTTC
TRBD1 | NA | TRBJ2-6 | TRBV19 | CASSIQGAPGANVLTF | TGTGCCAGTAGTATACAGGGGGCTCCCGGGGCCAACGTCCTGACTTTC
TRBD1 | NA | TRBJ1-5 | TRBV24-1 | CATSDPSMTGGGWDNQPQHF | TGTGCCACCAGTGATCCGTCGATGACAGGGGGAGGATGGGACAATCAGCCCCAGCATTTT
NA | NA | TRBJ1-5 | TRBV19 | CATTLFVGSNQPQHF | TGTGCCACCACTTTATTCGTCGGGAGCAATCAGCCCCAGCATTTT
NA | NA | TRBJ1-2 | TRBV18 | CASSPPLGGYGYTF | TGTGCCAGCTCACCACCGTTGGGAGGTTATGGCTACACCTTC
NA | NA | TRBJ2-1 | TRBV5-6 | CASSFSGAPYNEQFF | TGTGCCAGCAGCTTTTCAGGGGCCCCCTACAATGAGCAGTTCTTC
TRBD2 | NA | TRBJ2-3 | TRBV2 | CASKATSGTDTQYF | TGTGCCAGCAAAGCTACTAGCGGCACAGATACGCAGTATTTT
NA | once | TRBJ2-7 | TRBV24-1 | CATSEHNRHEQYF | TGTGCCACCAGTGAACATAACAGGCACGAGCAGTACTTC
NA | NA | TRBJ2-3 | TRBV4-1 | CASSQDRGGLRTDTQYF | TGCGCCAGCAGCCAAGATAGGGGGGGCCTTCGAACAGATACGCAGTATTTT
TRBD1 | NA | TRBJ1-1 | TRBV19 | CASSIVQGGAEAFF | TGTGCCAGTAGTATTGTCCAGGGGGGCGCTGAAGCTTTCTTT
NA | NA | TRBJ1-4 | TRBV18 | CASSPSRNEKLFF | TGTGCCAGCTCACCAAGCAGGAATGAAAAACTGTTTTTT
TRBD2 | NA | TRBJ2-2 | TRBV28 | CASSSPLAGTGELFF | TGTGCCAGCAGCTCCCCCCTAGCGGGAACCGGGGAGCTGTTTTTT
TRBD1 | few | TRBJ2-7 | TRBV7-2 | CASSSDRGGEQYF | TGTGCCAGCAGCTCGGACAGGGGGGGCGAGCAGTACTTC
NA | NA | TRBJ2-1 | TRBV5-1 | CASSLRGTHYNEQFF | TGCGCCAGCAGCTTGAGGGGGACCCACTACAATGAGCAGTTCTTC
TRBD2 | NA | TRBJ2-3 | TRBV25-1 | CASSGRGGYTDTQYF | TGTGCCAGCAGTGGCCGGGGGGGTTACACAGATACGCAGTATTTT
TRBD2 | NA | TRBJ2-7 | TRBV25-1 | CASSDGLAVYSYEQYF | TGTGCCAGCAGTGACGGACTAGCGGTCTACTCCTACGAGCAGTACTTC
NA | once | TRBJ2-7 | TRBV5-5 | CASSRGTSEYYEQYF | TGTGCCAGCAGCCGCGGGACCTCTGAATACTACGAGCAGTACTTC
TRBD2 | NA | TRBJ2-1 | TRBV7-3 | CASSEPGLAGGKEQFF | TGTGCCAGCAGCGAACCGGGACTAGCGGGAGGTAAAGAGCAGTTCTTC
NA | few | TRBJ1-3 | TRBV5-5 | CASSFTDGNTIYF | TGTGCCAGCAGCTTTACAGATGGAAACACCATATATTTT
TRBD2 | NA | TRBJ2-5 | TRBV28 | CASRPASGSGGTQYF | TGTGCCAGCAGACCCGCTAGCGGGAGCGGGGGGACCCAGTACTTC
NA | NA | TRBJ2-5 | TRBV6-5 | CASSGGLGRRETQYF | TGTGCCAGCAGCGGTGGACTCGGCAGGCGGGAGACCCAGTACTTC
NA | NA | TRBJ1-3 | TRBV10-3 | CAISTGQSSGNTIYF | TGTGCCATCAGCACGGGACAAAGCTCTGGAAACACCATATATTTT
NA | NA | TRBJ2-3 | TRBV5-1 | CASSLVLGGDTQYF | TGCGCCAGCAGCTTGGTCCTAGGAGGAGATACGCAGTATTTT
NA | NA | TRBJ1-6 | TRBV20-1 | CSADLGGPLHF | TGCAGTGCTGACCTCGGGGGGCCCCTCCACTTT
NA | NA | TRBJ1-1 | TRBV3-1/TRBV3-2 | CASKDSARTTFF | TGTGCCAGCAAGGACAGCGCGCGAACAACTTTCTTT
NA | NA | TRBJ1-5 | TRBV6-5 | CASNPMGSNQPQHF | TGTGCCAGCAATCCTATGGGCAGCAATCAGCCCCAGCATTTT
NA | NA | TRBJ2-5 | TRBV27 | CASRLSGGRETQYF | TGTGCCAGCAGACTTAGTGGGGGCAGGGAGACCCAGTACTTC
TRBD1 | NA | TRBJ2-7 | TRBV5-1 | CASSLGTGGRVDEQYF | TGCGCCAGCAGCTTGGGTACAGGGGGCCGGGTCGACGAGCAGTACTTC